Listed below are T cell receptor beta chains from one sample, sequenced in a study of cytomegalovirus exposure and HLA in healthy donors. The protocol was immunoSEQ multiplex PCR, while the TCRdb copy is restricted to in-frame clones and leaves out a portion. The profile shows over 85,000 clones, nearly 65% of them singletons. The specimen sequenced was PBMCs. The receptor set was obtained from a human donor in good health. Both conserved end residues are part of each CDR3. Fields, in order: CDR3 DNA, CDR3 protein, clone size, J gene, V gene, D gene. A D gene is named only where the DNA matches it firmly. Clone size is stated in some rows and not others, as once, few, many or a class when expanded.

cdr3_nt: TGTGCCAGCAGTTTATCGCGGCCCACAGATACGCAGTATTTT
cdr3_aa: CASSLSRPTDTQYF
clone_size: -
j_call: TRBJ2-3
v_call: TRBV27
d_call: -

cdr3_nt: TGTGCCAGCAGTCTGACATGGACAGGGAATGGCGGGGAGCTGTTTTTT
cdr3_aa: CASSLTWTGNGGELFF
clone_size: -
j_call: TRBJ2-2
v_call: TRBV14
d_call: TRBD1

cdr3_nt: TGTGCCAGCAGCGTAGTTGGGCTAGCGGGGGACACCGGGGAGCTGTTTTTT
cdr3_aa: CASSVVGLAGDTGELFF
clone_size: few
j_call: TRBJ2-2
v_call: TRBV9
d_call: TRBD2

cdr3_nt: TGTGCCAGCAGCTTGGGCCAGGGGGCGTTGGGGACCCAGTACTTC
cdr3_aa: CASSLGQGALGTQYF
clone_size: -
j_call: TRBJ2-5
v_call: TRBV5-6
d_call: TRBD1

cdr3_nt: TGTGCCAGCAGTACGGGACTAGCGGGAGTATACGAGCAGTACTTC
cdr3_aa: CASSTGLAGVYEQYF
clone_size: -
j_call: TRBJ2-7
v_call: TRBV6-5
d_call: TRBD2

cdr3_nt: TGTGCCAGCAGTTACTCGACCGGGGGAACCTACGAGCAGTACTTC
cdr3_aa: CASSYSTGGTYEQYF
clone_size: -
j_call: TRBJ2-7
v_call: TRBV6-5
d_call: -

cdr3_nt: TGTGCCAGTAGAGACTTGATGAACACTGAAGCTTTCTTT
cdr3_aa: CASRDLMNTEAFF
clone_size: -
j_call: TRBJ1-1
v_call: TRBV19
d_call: -

cdr3_nt: TGTGCCTGGGGGAAGGGGACCCTGGCTAGCGCCCAGCATTTT
cdr3_aa: CAWGKGTLASAQHF
clone_size: -
j_call: TRBJ1-5
v_call: TRBV30
d_call: -

cdr3_nt: TGTGCCAGTAGTACGGGACAGGGACGCTACTATGGCTACACCTTC
cdr3_aa: CASSTGQGRYYGYTF
clone_size: few
j_call: TRBJ1-2
v_call: TRBV19
d_call: TRBD1

cdr3_nt: TGTGCCAGCATGCGGGGGAAAGGGATGAACACTGAAGCTTTCTTT
cdr3_aa: CASMRGKGMNTEAFF
clone_size: few
j_call: TRBJ1-1
v_call: TRBV2
d_call: -

cdr3_nt: TGTGCCAGCAGTCCGATCTGGGGGGGGCGCCCCACAGATACGCAGTATTTT
cdr3_aa: CASSPIWGGRPTDTQYF
clone_size: once
j_call: TRBJ2-3
v_call: TRBV27
d_call: -

cdr3_nt: TGCGCCAGCAGCCGGACAGGGGAATTGGGTCAGCCCCAGCATTTT
cdr3_aa: CASSRTGELGQPQHF
clone_size: -
j_call: TRBJ1-5
v_call: TRBV5-1
d_call: TRBD1

cdr3_nt: TGTGCCTGGAGCGTCGGCGGGGACGGCATCAATGAGCAGTTCTTC
cdr3_aa: CAWSVGGDGINEQFF
clone_size: -
j_call: TRBJ2-1
v_call: TRBV30
d_call: -

cdr3_nt: TGTGCCAGCAGTTTTAGGGCCCAGGGGTATGAAAAACTGTTTTTT
cdr3_aa: CASSFRAQGYEKLFF
clone_size: -
j_call: TRBJ1-4
v_call: TRBV28
d_call: -

cdr3_nt: TGTGCCAGCAGCGCCCCCGGGACAGACAACTATGGCTACACCTTC
cdr3_aa: CASSAPGTDNYGYTF
clone_size: -
j_call: TRBJ1-2
v_call: TRBV9
d_call: TRBD1

cdr3_nt: TGTGCCAGCAGCTGGGGACTAGACGCCTACGAGCAGTACTTC
cdr3_aa: CASSWGLDAYEQYF
clone_size: -
j_call: TRBJ2-7
v_call: TRBV11-1
d_call: TRBD2

cdr3_nt: TGTGCCAGCAGTGAACCTCCTAGCGGAAACATTCAGTACTTC
cdr3_aa: CASSEPPSGNIQYF
clone_size: -
j_call: TRBJ2-4
v_call: TRBV2
d_call: TRBD2

cdr3_nt: TGTGCCAGCAGTTTTACAGGGCAGGACACAGATACGCAGTATTTT
cdr3_aa: CASSFTGQDTDTQYF
clone_size: few
j_call: TRBJ2-3
v_call: TRBV27
d_call: -

cdr3_nt: TGTGCCAGCAGTTCCGCGTGGAACACCGGGGAGCTGTTTTTT
cdr3_aa: CASSSAWNTGELFF
clone_size: once
j_call: TRBJ2-2
v_call: TRBV27
d_call: -

cdr3_nt: TGTGCCAGCAGTGAAGTTGCGGGCTCCTACAATGAGCAGTTCTTC
cdr3_aa: CASSEVAGSYNEQFF
clone_size: -
j_call: TRBJ2-1
v_call: TRBV6-1
d_call: -

cdr3_nt: TGTGCCAGTAGAAAAGACAGGACTAGCAATCAGCCCCAGCATTTT
cdr3_aa: CASRKDRTSNQPQHF
clone_size: -
j_call: TRBJ1-5
v_call: TRBV19
d_call: -

cdr3_nt: TGTGCCAGCAGTTTAGTCTGGGTAGCGGGAGGCTTTGACGAGCAGTACTTC
cdr3_aa: CASSLVWVAGGFDEQYF
clone_size: -
j_call: TRBJ2-7
v_call: TRBV27
d_call: TRBD2

cdr3_nt: TGTGCCAGCAGAACGACAGGGACGGGCAATCAGCCCCAGCATTTT
cdr3_aa: CASRTTGTGNQPQHF
clone_size: few
j_call: TRBJ1-5
v_call: TRBV28
d_call: TRBD1

cdr3_nt: TGTGCCAGCAGTTACTCGCGGAGGGGTCGGAGCACTGAAGCTTTCTTT
cdr3_aa: CASSYSRRGRSTEAFF
clone_size: once
j_call: TRBJ1-1
v_call: TRBV6-5
d_call: -

cdr3_nt: TGTGCTAGTGGTTTGCCCCCTCTGACTAGCGGAACCTCGAGCTCCTACAATGAGCAGTTCTTC
cdr3_aa: CASGLPPLTSGTSSSYNEQFF
clone_size: -
j_call: TRBJ2-1
v_call: TRBV12-5
d_call: TRBD2

cdr3_nt: TGTGCCAGCAGCTCATTGGGACTAGCGCTATGGAATGAGCAGTTCTTC
cdr3_aa: CASSSLGLALWNEQFF
clone_size: -
j_call: TRBJ2-1
v_call: TRBV11-2
d_call: TRBD2

cdr3_nt: TGCGCCAGCAGCTTGGAGGGGGGGACCGGGGAGCTGTTTTTT
cdr3_aa: CASSLEGGTGELFF
clone_size: once
j_call: TRBJ2-2
v_call: TRBV5-1
d_call: -

cdr3_nt: TGTGCCAGCAGCTTCGGCGGGAGGGCCAACGAGCAGTACTTC
cdr3_aa: CASSFGGRANEQYF
clone_size: -
j_call: TRBJ2-7
v_call: TRBV11-1
d_call: TRBD2

cdr3_nt: TGTGCCAGCAGCTTCGGGGGACAGGGACCCAATGAGCAGTTCTTC
cdr3_aa: CASSFGGQGPNEQFF
clone_size: few
j_call: TRBJ2-1
v_call: TRBV7-9
d_call: TRBD1

cdr3_nt: TGTGCCAGCAGCCCCCAGCGGGGGAGGAACACTGAAGCTTTCTTT
cdr3_aa: CASSPQRGRNTEAFF
clone_size: -
j_call: TRBJ1-1
v_call: TRBV6-5
d_call: -

cdr3_nt: TGTGCCAGTAGTATAGGTCCTAGCGGGAGAAATGAGCAGTTCTTC
cdr3_aa: CASSIGPSGRNEQFF
clone_size: -
j_call: TRBJ2-1
v_call: TRBV19
d_call: TRBD2

cdr3_nt: TGCGCCAGCAAACCCTGGTCCGGCGGTGTCAACGAGCAGTACTTC
cdr3_aa: CASKPWSGGVNEQYF
clone_size: -
j_call: TRBJ2-7
v_call: TRBV4-1
d_call: -

cdr3_nt: TGTGCCAGCAGTTACTCCCGAGGAGGGAGGGGTGAGACCCAGTACTTC
cdr3_aa: CASSYSRGGRGETQYF
clone_size: once
j_call: TRBJ2-5
v_call: TRBV6-6
d_call: TRBD2

cdr3_nt: TGTGCCAGCAGCGACCTCAGCGCGAACACCGGGGAGCTGTTTTTT
cdr3_aa: CASSDLSANTGELFF
clone_size: once
j_call: TRBJ2-2
v_call: TRBV27
d_call: -

cdr3_nt: TGTGCCAGCAGTTACAAAGGGACAGGGAACACTGAAGCTTTCTTT
cdr3_aa: CASSYKGTGNTEAFF
clone_size: few
j_call: TRBJ1-1
v_call: TRBV6-6
d_call: TRBD1

cdr3_nt: TGCGCCAGCAGCCAAAAAACGACGGGGAACACTGAAGCTTTCTTT
cdr3_aa: CASSQKTTGNTEAFF
clone_size: few
j_call: TRBJ1-1
v_call: TRBV4-1
d_call: -

cdr3_nt: TGTGCCAGCAGCCCCCCACAGGGGACATCTGGAAACACCATATATTTT
cdr3_aa: CASSPPQGTSGNTIYF
clone_size: few
j_call: TRBJ1-3
v_call: TRBV4-2
d_call: TRBD1

cdr3_nt: TGCGCCAGCAGCCGCACCGGGACAGGCTACAATGAGCAGTTCTTC
cdr3_aa: CASSRTGTGYNEQFF
clone_size: few
j_call: TRBJ2-1
v_call: TRBV5-1
d_call: TRBD1

cdr3_nt: TGTGCCAGCAGTTACCCGGTTGGGACAGGGGGGAATGAGCAGTTCTTC
cdr3_aa: CASSYPVGTGGNEQFF
clone_size: -
j_call: TRBJ2-1
v_call: TRBV6-5
d_call: TRBD1

cdr3_nt: TGCGCCAGCAGCACGGGACTATCATTCTCCTACGAGCAGTACTTC
cdr3_aa: CASSTGLSFSYEQYF
clone_size: -
j_call: TRBJ2-7
v_call: TRBV5-1
d_call: TRBD2

cdr3_nt: TGTGCCAGCAGTACAATAAAGACAGGGTCCAACTATGGCTACACCTTC
cdr3_aa: CASSTIKTGSNYGYTF
clone_size: -
j_call: TRBJ1-2
v_call: TRBV28
d_call: TRBD1

cdr3_nt: TGCGCCAGCAGCTTGGTGGCAGGGCTGAATGAGCAGTTCTTC
cdr3_aa: CASSLVAGLNEQFF
clone_size: -
j_call: TRBJ2-1
v_call: TRBV5-1
d_call: -

cdr3_nt: TGTGCCAGCAGCTTTGGCGGCCTCGATGAGCAGTTCTTC
cdr3_aa: CASSFGGLDEQFF
clone_size: -
j_call: TRBJ2-1
v_call: TRBV7-9
d_call: -

cdr3_nt: TGTGCCAGCAGCACTTGGACAGACGTGAACACTGAAGCTTTCTTT
cdr3_aa: CASSTWTDVNTEAFF
clone_size: -
j_call: TRBJ1-1
v_call: TRBV7-8
d_call: -

cdr3_nt: TGTGCCAGCAGCCAAGGACAGGGAAATCAGCCCCAGCATTTT
cdr3_aa: CASSQGQGNQPQHF
clone_size: -
j_call: TRBJ1-5
v_call: TRBV7-9
d_call: TRBD1

cdr3_nt: TGTGCCAGCAGCTTTCCAGGGATTTCTGAAGCTTTCTTT
cdr3_aa: CASSFPGISEAFF
clone_size: few
j_call: TRBJ1-1
v_call: TRBV7-9
d_call: -

cdr3_nt: TGTGCCAGCAGCTTAGTCAGGGGGGATGAGCAGTTCTTC
cdr3_aa: CASSLVRGDEQFF
clone_size: -
j_call: TRBJ2-1
v_call: TRBV7-2
d_call: -

cdr3_nt: TGTGCCAGTAGAGACAGGGGCGTCCCCACAGATACGCAGTATTTT
cdr3_aa: CASRDRGVPTDTQYF
clone_size: few
j_call: TRBJ2-3
v_call: TRBV19
d_call: TRBD1

cdr3_nt: TGCAGCGTTGGAGGGAGAGAGACCCAGTACTTC
cdr3_aa: CSVGGRETQYF
clone_size: -
j_call: TRBJ2-5
v_call: TRBV29-1
d_call: -

cdr3_nt: TGCGCCAGCAGCTGGAGGGGGGGAGGGCCCCCAAATGAGCAGTTCTTC
cdr3_aa: CASSWRGGGPPNEQFF
clone_size: -
j_call: TRBJ2-1
v_call: TRBV5-1
d_call: -

cdr3_nt: TGTGCCAGCAGCTTGGAGCGGGAGCCCACGTCTGGGGAGCAGTACTTC
cdr3_aa: CASSLEREPTSGEQYF
clone_size: few
j_call: TRBJ2-7
v_call: TRBV5-6
d_call: TRBD2

cdr3_nt: TGTGCCAGCAGCACCGCCCAGGGGGGCTCCTACAATGAGCAGTTCTTC
cdr3_aa: CASSTAQGGSYNEQFF
clone_size: -
j_call: TRBJ2-1
v_call: TRBV4-2
d_call: -

cdr3_nt: TGTGCCAGCAGCTTGGGGAGGGCTCCTACAGATACGCAGTATTTT
cdr3_aa: CASSLGRAPTDTQYF
clone_size: -
j_call: TRBJ2-3
v_call: TRBV5-4
d_call: -

cdr3_nt: TGTGCCTTAGCGGGAGGCCACAATGAGCAGTTCTTC
cdr3_aa: CALAGGHNEQFF
clone_size: -
j_call: TRBJ2-1
v_call: TRBV7-9
d_call: TRBD2

cdr3_nt: TGTGCCAGCAGTTATAGAGGGGGCGTCGATGGCTACACCTTC
cdr3_aa: CASSYRGGVDGYTF
clone_size: -
j_call: TRBJ1-2
v_call: TRBV6-5
d_call: TRBD1

cdr3_nt: TGTGCCAGCAGCCCTCTCGGGGGGGCCGTGAACACTGAAGCTTTCTTT
cdr3_aa: CASSPLGGAVNTEAFF
clone_size: -
j_call: TRBJ1-1
v_call: TRBV7-6
d_call: -

cdr3_nt: TGTGCCAGCAGCCCAGGGGTGAGCGGGAGGGCCTTTGGTGAGCAGTTCTTC
cdr3_aa: CASSPGVSGRAFGEQFF
clone_size: -
j_call: TRBJ2-1
v_call: TRBV11-3
d_call: TRBD2